This is a list of T cell receptor beta chains from one sample in a study of shared clonotypes between healthy human individuals. Measured with immunoSEQ multiplex PCR; TCRdb has only the in-frame clones, and not every one. This sample carries over 950,000 clones, 70% to 85% of them seen once, and the ten largest clones take over 0.8%. Sequences were obtained from memory CD4+ T cells from PBMCs. The source of these receptors is a man younger than 35 in good health. Some clones in this sample may be carry-over from other donors' samples. The conserved cysteine and the conserved F or W are not part of the CDR3 here. Fields, in order: J gene, CDR3 length, V gene, CDR3 protein.

>TRBJ2-3|15|TRBV5-1
ASSLFGLEEGTDTQY
>TRBJ1-5|14|TRBV30
AWSRTGQYSNQPQH
>TRBJ1-5|13|TRBV5-6
ASSLGGTGIQPQH
>TRBJ1-1|10|TRBV6-1
ASTYRATEAF
>TRBJ1-5|12|TRBV28
ANSGGGGAQPQH
>TRBJ1-2|11|TRBV28
ASSSLDRLGYT
>TRBJ1-2|12|TRBV6-1
ASSEEGQFSGYT
>TRBJ2-1|12|TRBV5-1
ASSLTSSTNEQF
>TRBJ2-1|13|TRBV11-3
ASSLDGHSYNEQF
>TRBJ2-7|11|TRBV4-1
ASSQGQDYEQY
>TRBJ2-5|13|TRBV5-4
ASSLKQPLRETQY
>TRBJ2-1|11|TRBV7-9
ASSLTAYNEQF
>TRBJ2-4|16|TRBV9
ASSADSGAVGATLIQY
>TRBJ2-5|10|TRBV29-1
SQWGNGETQY
>TRBJ1-1|12|TRBV7-2
ASSPRGPNTEAF
>TRBJ2-6|13|TRBV7-9
ASGAGSSGANVLT
>TRBJ1-1|10|TRBV29-1
SVELTDTEAF
>TRBJ2-3|13|TRBV5-6
ASIELAGLTDTQY
>TRBJ1-5|12|TRBV7-8
ASSLGDIITPQH
>TRBJ1-2|14|TRBV28
ASSSPGVGQTYGYT
>TRBJ1-6|14|TRBV5-1
ASSSQGGRTNSPLH
>TRBJ1-4|10|TRBV6-6
ASMGIGEKLF
>TRBJ2-6|15|TRBV5-1
ASSPNNLASGANVLT
>TRBJ2-3|12|TRBV5-1
ASNRATSTDTQY
>TRBJ2-5|14|TRBV15
ATSRDLGGGGETQY
>TRBJ2-1|16|TRBV5-1
ASSSNTGTSGRLSEQF
>TRBJ1-1|12|TRBV5-1
ASSLVKGDTEAF
>TRBJ2-3|14|TRBV18
ASSPLAGVRTDTQY
>TRBJ2-1|13|TRBV10-3
AISEGQGAVNEQF
>TRBJ2-3|17|TRBV19
ASTPGLAGGQPPGDTQY
>TRBJ2-7|18|TRBV27
ASSLYPPSSGRYDSYEQY
>TRBJ2-7|11|TRBV27
ARRERDCYEQY
>TRBJ1-5|11|TRBV12-1
ASSLPQGGPQH
>TRBJ1-2|11|TRBV6-1
ACSMDRNYGYT
>TRBJ2-1|14|TRBV27
ASRLRGSSSYNEQF
>TRBJ2-7|10|TRBV6-5
ASSYSPYEQY
>TRBJ2-7|6|TRBV12-5
ASGEQY
>TRBJ1-1|16|TRBV25-1
ASSEHTGQGSGGTEAF
>TRBJ2-1|14|TRBV19
ATTRTSGGSYNEQF
>TRBJ2-3|11|TRBV7-9
ASSRQGTDTQY
>TRBJ2-7|16|TRBV6-1
ASSEYHSVGTGAYEQY
>TRBJ1-2|12|TRBV5-1
ASSVEQGARGYT
>TRBJ2-2|11|TRBV28
ASPNSVTGELF